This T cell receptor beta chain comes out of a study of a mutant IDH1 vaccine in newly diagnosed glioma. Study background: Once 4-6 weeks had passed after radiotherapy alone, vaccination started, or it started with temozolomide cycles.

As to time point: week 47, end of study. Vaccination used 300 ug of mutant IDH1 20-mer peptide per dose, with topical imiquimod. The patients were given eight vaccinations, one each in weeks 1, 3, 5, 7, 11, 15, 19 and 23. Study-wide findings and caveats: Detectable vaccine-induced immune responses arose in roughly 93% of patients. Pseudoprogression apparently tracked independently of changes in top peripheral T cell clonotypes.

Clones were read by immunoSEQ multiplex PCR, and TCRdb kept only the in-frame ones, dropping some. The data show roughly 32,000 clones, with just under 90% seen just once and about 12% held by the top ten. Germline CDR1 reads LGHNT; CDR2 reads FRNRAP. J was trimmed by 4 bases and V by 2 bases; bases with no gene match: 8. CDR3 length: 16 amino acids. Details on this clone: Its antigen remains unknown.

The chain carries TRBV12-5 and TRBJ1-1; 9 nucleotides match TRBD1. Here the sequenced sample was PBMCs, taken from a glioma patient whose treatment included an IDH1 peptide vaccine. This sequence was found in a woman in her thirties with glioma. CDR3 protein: CASGLSSTGGPTEAFF. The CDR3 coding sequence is TGTGCTAGTGGTTTGTCCTCGACAGGGGGACCCACTGAAGCTTTCTTT.